Below, 21 T cell receptor beta chains from the same sample are listed, as sequenced in a study of T cell repertoires in cytomegalovirus infection. TCRdb independently ran MiXCR on the reads; one entry per CDR3 protein. The profile shows roughly 150,000 distinct CDR3 sequences, around 22% of them singletons. The sample was PBMCs. These receptors were obtained from a human donor in good health (CMV status not recorded). Some clones in this sample may be carry-over from other donors' samples.

This rearrangement joins TRBV6-2 or TRBV6-3 to TRBJ2-3; 7 bases agree with TRBD2. The junction had 14 bases not matched to a gene; V was cut back by 6 bases and J by 2 bases. From germline, CDR1 is MNHEY and CDR2 SVGEGT. The CDR3 runs to 17 residues. CDR3 sequence reads: CASSPRLARNNTDTQYF. The CDR3 DNA is TGTGCCAGCAGCCCCAGACTAGCCAGAAATAACACAGATACGCAGTATTTT.

This sequence joins TRBV6-2 or TRBV6-3 and TRBJ2-3; 8 positions match TRBD2. From germline, CDR1 is MNHEY and CDR2 SVGEGT. The trim removed 2 bases at V and 2 bases at J, leaving 12 bases unmatched. The length of the CDR3 is 18 residues. CDR3 in amino acids: CASSYGIAGPGNTDTQYF. The CDR3 nucleotides read TGTGCCAGCAGTTACGGAATAGCGGGACCCGGAAACACAGATACGCAGTATTTT.

V gene TRBV12-3 or TRBV12-4 combines with J gene TRBJ1-1; maybe TRBD1 (5 bases). Trimming removed 6 bases at V and 2 bases at J, with 10 bases between. CDR3 length: 13 residues. CDR3 sequence: CASRGQGNTEAFF. Written as DNA, the CDR3 is TGTGCCAGCAGGGGCCAGGGTAACACTGAAGCTTTCTTT.

V and J are TRBV29-1 and TRBJ1-3; D remains ambiguous. Germline values: CDR1 SQVTM, CDR2 ANQGSEA. The CDR3 runs to 12 residues. Trimming cost V 8 bases and J 3 bases, with 11 bases left between them. In DNA form, the CDR3 reads TGCAGCTACAGCGGAGGTGGAAACACCATATATTTT. Translating it yields CSYSGGGNTIYF.

The chain employs TRBV29-1 and TRBJ1-1; 7 nucleotides match TRBD1. The germline V gene has CDR1 SQVTM and CDR2 ANQGSEA. CDR3 length equals 13 residues. V was clipped by 7 bases and J by 1 base; unmatched bases: 6. The DNA of the CDR3 is TGCAGCGGTTCAGGGGGACGGAACACTGAAGCTTTCTTT. It encodes CSGSGGRNTEAFF.

The gene calls are TRBV5-1 and TRBJ2-2, with 8 bases that match TRBD2. J lost 6 bases, V lost 4 bases, and 5 bases had no gene match. CDR3 length equals 14 residues. Germline V gene sequence: CDR1 SGHRS, CDR2 YFSETQ. As DNA, the CDR3 is TGCGCCAGCAGCCCGACTAGCGTTGCCGGGGAGCTGTTTTTT. This codes for CASSPTSVAGELFF.

This sequence joins TRBV7-9 and TRBJ2-1, with D perhaps TRBD2 (5 bases). Germline V gene data show CDR1 as SEHNR and CDR2 as FQNEAQ (reference sequence). This CDR3 comprises 14 residues. V dropped 3 bases and J dropped 9 bases, with 15 bases sitting between them. The CDR3 DNA is TGTGCCAGCAGCTTGGGGAGATGGGGTGGTGAGCAGTTCTTC. It encodes CASSLGRWGGEQFF.

This clonotype showed up just a few times. V gene TRBV10-3 combines with J gene TRBJ1-1; 9 nucleotides agree with TRBD1. This CDR3 region has 14 residues. V was pared by 6 bases and J by 1 base, with 3 bases of the junction left unmatched. Germline loops: CDR1 ENHRY, CDR2 SYGVKD. CDR3 nucleotide sequence: TGTGCCATCAGCCCGGGACAGGGGAACACTGAAGCTTTCTTT. It codes for CAISPGQGNTEAFF.

This clonotype appeared many times. V is TRBV7-3 and J is TRBJ2-7, with 13 bases identical to TRBD2. The V gene end was trimmed by 4 bases and the J gene end by 5 bases; junction bases not matched to a gene: 5. The CDR3 sequence is 15 residues long. The germline V gene encodes CDR1 SGHTA and CDR2 FQGTGA. The DNA of the CDR3 is TGTGCCAGCAGCTGGGGACTAGCGGGATACAACGAGCAGTACTTC. It is translated as CASSWGLAGYNEQYF.

This rearrangement joins TRBV4-1 to TRBJ2-7; the D is unclear. Germline CDR1 reads MGHRA; CDR2 reads YSYEKL. CDR3 length equals 15 residues. Trimming took 0 bases from V and 4 from J, leaving 13 bases between them. The CDR3 DNA follows: TGCGCCAGCAGCCAAGACCGGTTGGAGTCTTACGAGCAGTACTTC. Protein product: CASSQDRLESYEQYF.

This clonotype showed up many times. The rearrangement links TRBV7-2 to TRBJ2-3; 11 bases fit TRBD2. The length of the CDR3 is 16 residues. Germline assignment: CDR1 SGHTA and CDR2 FQGNSA. The V segment lost 2 bases and the J segment 6 bases; nucleotides outside the gene matches: 7. This CDR3 reads CASSLMSSGRWDTQYF. The CDR3 coding sequence is TGTGCCAGCAGCTTAATGTCTAGCGGGAGGTGGGATACGCAGTATTTT.

At least ten counts were recorded for this clonotype. A much more abundant neighbour one base away suggests this may be a read error. The chain carries TRBV7-8 and TRBJ2-5; 11 bases agree with TRBD2. The CDR3 contains 16 residues. Losses at the gene ends were 1 base for V and 1 base for J; bases not matched to a gene: 2. In germline, CDR1 is SGHVS, CDR2 FQNEAQ. CDR3 coding DNA: TGTGCCAGCAGCTTAGGACTAGCGGGGTTCCAAGAGACCCAGTACTTC. As protein: CASSLGLAGFQETQYF.

This clonotype came up many times. The chain uses TRBV5-6 and TRBJ2-7; TRBD1 or TRBD2 may be the D gene (5 bases each). Germline V gene data show CDR1 as SGHDT and CDR2 as YYEEEE. V lost 3 bases and J lost 3, with 16 bases in between. This CDR3 comprises 15 residues. CDR3: CASSWAGTGIYEQYF. In DNA, the CDR3 is TGTGCCAGCAGCTGGGCCGGGACGGGGATCTACGAGCAGTACTTC.

This clonotype was recorded at least ten times. V usage is TRBV12-3 or TRBV12-4 and J usage is TRBJ1-5; D is ambiguous. V dropped 6 bases and J dropped 3 bases, with 12 bases sitting between them. The CDR3 sequence is 14 residues long. The chain's CDR3 is CASSMDGYNQPQHF. In DNA, the CDR3 is TGTGCCAGCAGCATGGACGGATACAATCAGCCCCAGCATTTT.

This clonotype was observed many times. The chain joins TRBV7-3 to TRBJ2-2; D unclear. Germline loops: CDR1 SGHTA, CDR2 FQGTGA. Between the trimmed V and J ends, which lost 6 bases and 6 bases, there was a span of 11 bases. The CDR3 contains 13 residues. The CDR3 spells CASRLSTSGELFF. The CDR3, as DNA: TGTGCCAGCAGACTATCCACTTCCGGGGAGCTGTTTTTT.

V and J are TRBV2 and TRBJ1-5; 10 positions match TRBD1. The CDR3 has 15 amino acids. Germline V gene lookup returns CDR1 SNHLY and CDR2 FYNNEI. Trimming at V came to 7 bases and at J to 4 bases, leaving 7 bases not matched to a gene. This CDR3 reads CASTTGTGVNQPQHF. The DNA for the CDR3 is TGTGCCAGCACCACCGGGACAGGGGTAAATCAGCCCCAGCATTTT.

This clonotype was counted between two and nine times. J is TRBJ2-7 and V is TRBV20-1, with 13 nucleotides matching TRBD2. The germline V gene has CDR1 DFQATT and CDR2 SNEGSKA (reference sequence). The length of the CDR3 is 14 residues. With 6 bases clipped from V and 4 bases from J, the junction kept 6 bases outside the gene matches. CDR3 residues: CSAPLAGGPYEQYF. DNA for the CDR3: TGCAGTGCCCCACTAGCGGGAGGGCCATACGAGCAGTACTTC.

This clonotype has a count of ten or more. The chain uses TRBV7-2 and TRBJ2-5; D unresolved. There are 14 residues in the CDR3. V was cut by 3 bases and J by 4 bases, with 12 bases left in between. CDR1 is SGHTA and CDR2 is FQGNSA in the germline V gene. The CDR3 nucleotides are TGTGCCAGCAGCTTTCGGTGGGCTCGAGAGACCCAGTACTTC. Its translation: CASSFRWARETQYF.

The chain uses TRBV4-1 and TRBJ2-7; D not certain. From germline, CDR1 is MGHRA and CDR2 YSYEKL. CDR3 length equals 15 residues. Between the trimmed V and J ends, which lost 0 bases and 3 bases, there was a span of 12 bases. The CDR3 protein is CASSQEHTANYEQYF. CDR3 DNA sequence: TGCGCCAGCAGCCAAGAACATACGGCTAACTACGAGCAGTACTTC.

By share, this clonotype ranks as large. V is TRBV11-2 and J is TRBJ2-3; TRBD1 matches 10 bases. The V gene's germline CDR1 is SGHAT and CDR2 FQNNGV. V dropped 6 bases and J dropped 3; count of bases not matched to a gene: 6. The CDR3 has 15 residues. The DNA for the CDR3 is TGTGCCAGCAGAATGGACAGGGGGTTTACAGATACGCAGTATTTT. Protein: CASRMDRGFTDTQYF.

Written as DNA, the CDR3 is TGCAGTGCTTTGACGCCTCCCTACGAGCAGTACTTC. It encodes CSALTPPYEQYF. The chain is built from TRBV20-1 and TRBJ2-7; D is uncertain. Trimming pared 5 bases from V and 2 bases from J, leaving 10 bases between. CDR3 size: 12 residues. Germline CDR1 and CDR2: DFQATT and SNEGSKA (reference sequence).